Sequencing of this T cell receptor beta chain was carried out in a study of T-cell reconstitution after alpha-beta-depleted transplantation in children. Unique molecular identifiers were used in preparing the TCRbeta library. MiXCR, applied by TCRdb to the PCR reads, yields one record per CDR3 protein. The repertoire holds hundreds of thousands of distinct CDR3 sequences, with around 13% as singletons. The CDR3 is made up of 14 amino acids. The V end was cut by 2 bases, the J end by 8 bases, with 16 bases between. CDR1 DFQATT and CDR2 SNEGSKA come from the germline V gene (reference sequence). In this sample, this clonotype turned up a few times.

This sequence was found in a male patient between 10 and 17 years old who had a stem cell transplant for acute myeloid leukemia, so the T cells may come from the graft donor. The material sequenced was PBMCs, mostly from graft donor cells, taken 360 days after TCRalphabeta/CD19-depleted stem cell transplant. This chain links TRBV20-1 with TRBJ1-5, with D possibly TRBD1 on 6 matching bases. CDR3 amino acids: CSARPQGITEPQHF. Written as DNA, the CDR3 is TGCAGTGCTAGACCACAGGGTATTACGGAGCCCCAGCATTTT.